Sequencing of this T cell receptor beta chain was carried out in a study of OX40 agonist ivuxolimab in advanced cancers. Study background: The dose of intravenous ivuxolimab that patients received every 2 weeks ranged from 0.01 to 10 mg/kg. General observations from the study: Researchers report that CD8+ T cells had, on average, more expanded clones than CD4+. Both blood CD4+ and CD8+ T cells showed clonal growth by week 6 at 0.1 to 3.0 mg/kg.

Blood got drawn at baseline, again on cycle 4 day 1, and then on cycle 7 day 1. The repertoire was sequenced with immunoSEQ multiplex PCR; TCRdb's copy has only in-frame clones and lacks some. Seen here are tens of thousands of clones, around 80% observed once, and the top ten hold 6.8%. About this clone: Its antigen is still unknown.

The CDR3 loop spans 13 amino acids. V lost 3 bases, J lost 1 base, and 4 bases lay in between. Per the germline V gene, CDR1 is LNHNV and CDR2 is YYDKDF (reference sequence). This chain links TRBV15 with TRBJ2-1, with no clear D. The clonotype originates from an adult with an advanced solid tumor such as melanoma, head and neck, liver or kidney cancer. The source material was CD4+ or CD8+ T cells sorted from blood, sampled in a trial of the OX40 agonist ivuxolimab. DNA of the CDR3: TGTGCCACCAGCAGGGAATCCTACAATGAGCAGTTCTTC. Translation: CATSRESYNEQFF. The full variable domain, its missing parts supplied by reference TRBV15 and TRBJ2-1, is DAMVIQNPRYQVTQFGKPVTLSCSQTLNHNVMYWYQQKSSQAPKLLFHYYDKDFNNEADTPDNFQSRRPNTSFCFLDIRSPGLGDTAMYLCATSRESYNEQFFGPGTRLTVL.